This T cell receptor beta chain appears in the sequencing data of a study of shared clonotypes between healthy human individuals. As processed by the authors: Sequence data from immunoSEQ were junction-only and lacked quality scores; consequently, filtering differed. Profiled with immunoSEQ multiplex PCR; TCRdb holds only in-frame clones, not every one. Clone size and the V and J calls come from that table; the DNA yielded D and trimming. Found here are about a million clones, 76% of them singletons; the top ten hold about 1.5%. Comments on this clone: Its specificity is not known.

Overall study results and limits: Clonotype sharing across four donors was observed for 4% to 6.5% of naive CD4 clonotypes.

There are 13 residues in the CDR3. V lost 8 bases, J lost 8 bases, and 8 bases stayed unmatched. CDR1 GTSNPN and CDR2 SVGIG come from the germline V gene (reference sequence). The chain is built from TRBV30 and TRBJ2-1; 11 bases are shared with TRBD1. The origin of this receptor is a man aged 18 to 30 in good health. Sequencing used memory CD4+ T cells sorted from blood. Described subset: CD45RA-negative fraction. DNA for the CDR3: TGTGCCAGCGCCGGGACAGGGGGAGATGAGCAGTTCTTC. Its translation: CASAGTGGDEQFF.